The 29 T cell receptor beta chains in this list originate from one sample, sequenced in a study of shared clonotypes between healthy human individuals (dated by TCRdb to about 2020). The library was produced with the immunoSEQ multiplex PCR assay. The table comes from immuneACCESS by way of TCRdb, which keeps in-frame sequences with V and J called. Part of the clones is missing from these tables; in studies checked, under half for an unresolved V gene and the rest for unknown reasons. This sample has about half a million clones in its table, and 70% to 80% of those were observed once. Of the sample, around 12% is held by the ten largest clones. Sequenced: PBMCs. The receptors come from a woman in her thirties or forties in good health. Some clones in this sample may be carry-over from other donors' samples.

This clone appeared once. This chain uses TRBV7-9 with TRBJ2-7; TRBD1 aligns across 7 bases. V lost 2 bases and J lost 4; bases outside the gene matches: 8. Germline values: CDR1 SEHNR, CDR2 FQNEAQ (reference sequence). CDR3 length: 15 residues. The CDR3 nucleotides read TGTGCCAGCAGCTTACCCGACAGGGCCGAGTACGAGCAGTACTTC. Amino acids: CASSLPDRAEYEQYF.

This chain connects TRBV19 to TRBJ2-7, with D tentatively TRBD1 or TRBD2 (7 bases each). The CDR3 is 15 amino acids. The germline V gene encodes CDR1 LNHDA and CDR2 SQIVND (reference sequence). Between the trimmed V and J ends, which lost 5 bases and 3 bases, there was a span of 17 bases. CDR3 region: CASSLQGGALYEQYF. The CDR3 DNA sequence: TGTGCCAGTAGTCTCCAGGGGGGGGCCCTCTACGAGCAGTACTTC.

The chain carries TRBV6-6 and TRBJ2-2; 9 nucleotides match TRBD1. This CDR3 is 14 amino acids long. Germline CDR1 is MNHNY and CDR2 is SVGAGI (reference sequence). V was clipped by 6 bases and J by 6 bases; unmatched bases: 5. This CDR3 reads CASSGGTGPGELFF. The DNA for the CDR3 is TGTGCCAGCAGCGGGGGGACAGGGCCCGGGGAGCTGTTTTTT.

In nucleotides, the CDR3 is TGTGCCAGCAGACCGAGGTGGGATCGTGAGCAGTTCTTC. It encodes CASRPRWDREQFF. This chain joins TRBV6-5 and TRBJ2-1; the D is unclear. V dropped 6 bases and J dropped 9 bases, with 15 bases sitting between them. The CDR3 loop spans 13 amino acids. The V gene's germline CDR1 is MNHEY and CDR2 SVGAGI.

The J gene is TRBJ2-1, the V gene TRBV7-9, with 13 positions matching TRBD2. Germline V CDR1 and CDR2: SEHNR, FQNEAQ (reference sequence). This CDR3 comprises 15 residues. Losses at the gene ends were 5 bases for V and 5 bases for J; bases not matched to a gene: 3. The CDR3 DNA follows: TGTGCCAGCAGCCCGGGACTAGCGGGGAACAATGAGCAGTTCTTC. Its protein is CASSPGLAGNNEQFF.

This clone was detected many times. Other nucleotide sequences from this sample produce the same CDR3. This chain joins TRBV10-1 and TRBJ2-7, with 14 bases aligning to TRBD2. From germline, CDR1 is WNHNN and CDR2 SYGVQD (reference sequence). J lost 4 bases, V lost 3 bases, and 5 bases had no gene match. This CDR3 has 16 amino acids. CDR3 bases: TGCGCCAGCAGTGAAGGGACTAGCGGGAGTGGGTACGAGCAGTACTTC. This sequence encodes CASSEGTSGSGYEQYF.

This rearrangement joins TRBV28 to TRBJ1-4, with D unresolved. The CDR3 extends over 14 amino acids. Trimming shortened V by 5 bases and J by 5 bases, and 12 bases separated the two germline ends. The V gene's germline CDR1 is MDHEN and CDR2 SYDVKM. DNA of the CDR3: TGTGCCAGCAGTAATTCTGGACGGAATGAAAAACTGTTTTTT. This codes for CASSNSGRNEKLFF. The full variable domain, its missing parts supplied by reference TRBV28 and TRBJ1-4, is DVKVTQSSRYLVKRTGEKVFLECVQDMDHENMFWYRQDPGLGLRLIYFSYDVKMKEKGDIPEGYSVSREKKERFSLILESASTNQTSMYLCASSNSGRNEKLFFGSGTQLSVL.

In regard to this clone: This may come from a read error, since a much larger clone is one base off. The sample contains more than one DNA sequence encoding this CDR3. The chain uses TRBV2 and TRBJ1-2; a possible D gene is TRBD1 (5 bases). CDR3 size: 13 residues. V shed 6 bases and J shed 2 bases, with 10 bases lying between them. CDR1 and CDR2 (germline): SNHLY, FYNNEI. This CDR3 reads CASRVQVNYGYTF. The CDR3, as DNA: TGTGCCAGCAGGGTACAGGTGAACTATGGCTACACCTTC. Full variable domain (missing parts from reference TRBV2 and TRBJ1-2): EPEVTQTPSHQVTQMGQEVILRCVPISNHLYFYWYRQILGQKVEFLVSFYNNEISEKSEIFDDQFSVERPDGSNFTLKIRSTKLEDSAMYFCASRVQVNYGYTFGSGTRLTVV.

The chain links TRBV9 to TRBJ2-7, with 9 nucleotides matching TRBD2. The CDR3 is 17 amino acids. Germline lookup yields CDR1 SGDLS and CDR2 YYNGEE. V lost 0 bases and J lost 0; bases outside the gene matches: 7. CDR3: CASSVGTSVLSSYEQYF. The CDR3 DNA reads as TGTGCCAGCAGCGTAGGGACTAGCGTACTAAGCTCCTACGAGCAGTACTTC.

In its sample, this clone was seen once. CDR3 in amino acids: CAWMSGGLETQYF. For the CDR3, the DNA is TGTGCCTGGATGTCAGGGGGCCTGGAGACCCAGTACTTC. The genes are TRBV30 and TRBJ2-5; 8 bases align to TRBD1. The CDR3 contains 13 residues. The germline gives CDR1 GTSNPN, CDR2 SVGIG (reference sequence). V lost 4 bases, J lost 5 bases, and 6 bases stayed unmatched.

The chain links TRBV6-5 to TRBJ1-5; D unclear. Germline CDR1 and CDR2: MNHEY and SVGAGI. V lost 3 bases and J lost 0, with 6 bases in between. CDR3 length equals 14 residues. CDR3 in amino acids: CASSYSHSNQPQHF. In DNA, the CDR3 is TGTGCCAGCAGTTATTCCCATAGCAATCAGCCCCAGCATTTT.

The V gene is TRBV6-1, the J gene TRBJ2-7; 10 bases map to TRBD1. The V gene end was trimmed by 6 bases and the J gene end by 7 bases; junction bases not matched to a gene: 6. This CDR3 region has 13 residues. Germline V gene data show CDR1 as MNHNS and CDR2 as SASEGT. The CDR3 nucleotides read TGTGCCAGCAGCGGGACAGGGGATCGGGAGCAGTACTTC. Its protein product is CASSGTGDREQYF.

The gene calls are TRBV5-5 and TRBJ2-7; 8 bases line up with TRBD2. J was trimmed by 6 bases and V by 4 bases; bases with no gene match: 12. From germline, CDR1 is SGHKS and CDR2 YYEKEE (reference sequence). The CDR3 has 15 amino acids. CDR3 protein: CASSPSAGGWSEQYF. CDR3 nucleotides: TGTGCCAGCAGCCCTTCCGCGGGAGGATGGAGCGAGCAGTACTTC.

At least ten counts were recorded for this clone. The chain joins TRBV19 to TRBJ2-1, with D possibly being TRBD2 (5 bases). The CDR3 covers 15 residues. Germline V gene lookup returns CDR1 LNHDA and CDR2 SQIVND (reference sequence). V lost 4 bases and J 6 bases, leaving 16 bases between the germline ends. CDR3 loop: CASSTGLSWGNEQFF. For the CDR3, the DNA is TGTGCCAGTAGTACCGGACTGTCCTGGGGCAATGAGCAGTTCTTC.

As for this clone: A much larger clone is a single base away; this may be a read error. The identical CDR3 is also encoded by other nucleotide sequences in the sample. V and J are TRBV18 and TRBJ2-7; D remains unclear. There are 12 residues in the CDR3. Trimming took off 3 bases at V and 2 bases at J, with 5 bases between the two ends. In germline, CDR1 is KGHSH, CDR2 LQKENI. The CDR3 DNA is TGTGCCAGCTCACCTGACACCTACGAGCAGTACTTC. Translation: CASSPDTYEQYF.

V and J are TRBV7-8 and TRBJ2-7; 8 bases agree with TRBD2. The junction had 9 bases not matched to a gene; V was cut back by 5 bases and J by 3 bases. Looked up from germline, CDR1 is SGHVS and CDR2 is FQNEAQ. The CDR3 totals 15 residues. CDR3 residues: CASSLIAGLGYEQYF. The CDR3 DNA sequence: TGTGCCAGCAGCCTGATAGCGGGATTGGGCTACGAGCAGTACTTC. Full variable domain (rest looked up from reference TRBV7-8 and TRBJ2-7): GAGVSQSPRYKVAKRGQDVALRCDPISGHVSLFWYQQALGQGPEFLTYFQNEAQLDKSGLPSDRFFAERPEGSVSTLKIQRTQQEDSAVYLCASSLIAGLGYEQYFGPGTRLTVT.

This clone was picked up many times. The V gene is TRBV7-2, the J gene TRBJ2-5; 9 bases map to TRBD2. After removal of 3 bases from V and 2 bases from J, the junction contained 7 bases not matched to a gene. Per germline, CDR1 SGHTA and CDR2 FQGNSA. CDR3 length: 16 amino acids. CDR3 sequence: CASSLFIAGVQETQYF. In DNA, the CDR3 is TGTGCCAGCAGCTTGTTCATAGCGGGAGTGCAAGAGACCCAGTACTTC.

The gene calls are TRBV4-3 and TRBJ2-2; D is perhaps TRBD1 (7 bases). Trimming shortened V by 4 bases and J by 3 bases, and 12 bases separated the two germline ends. Germline values: CDR1 LGHNA, CDR2 YSLEER. The CDR3 has 15 residues. The CDR3 here is CASSPGRGDTGELFF. CDR3 nucleotides: TGCGCCAGCAGCCCGGGCAGGGGGGACACCGGGGAGCTGTTTTTT.

Comments on this clone: This sample also contains other DNA sequences that code for the same CDR3. This chain links TRBV5-1 with TRBJ1-1, with D perhaps TRBD1 (6 bases). Germline V gene lookup returns CDR1 SGHRS and CDR2 YFSETQ. Trimming cost V 2 bases and J 3 bases, with 8 bases left between them. The CDR3 runs 13 residues. DNA for the CDR3: TGCGCCAGCAGCTTAGCAGGGGACACTGAAGCTTTCTTT. It specifies CASSLAGDTEAFF. The whole variable domain, remainder taken from reference TRBV5-1 and TRBJ1-1, is KAGVTQTPRYLIKTRGQQVTLSCSPISGHRSVSWYQQTPGQGLQFLFEYFSETQRNKGNFPGRFSGRQFSNSRSEMNVSTLELGDSALYLCASSLAGDTEAFFGQGTRLTVV.

The J gene is TRBJ2-7, the V gene TRBV7-2; D is unclear. This CDR3 is 13 amino acids long. In germline, CDR1 is SGHTA, CDR2 FQGNSA. V dropped 3 bases and J dropped 5 bases, with 11 bases sitting between them. CDR3 region: CASSFVQFHEQYF. As DNA, the CDR3 is TGTGCCAGCAGCTTTGTCCAGTTCCACGAGCAGTACTTC.

J is TRBJ2-7 and V is TRBV5-6; TRBD1 matches at 7 bases. In germline, CDR1 is SGHDT, CDR2 YYEEEE. The ends lost 4 bases at V and 0 bases at J; junction bases unmatched: 7. The CDR3 is 15 residues long. CDR3 loop: CASSGMTGNSYEQYF. The CDR3, as DNA: TGTGCCAGCAGCGGAATGACAGGGAACTCCTACGAGCAGTACTTC.

The chain carries TRBV4-3 and TRBJ2-1; 7 bases agree with TRBD2. CDR1 is LGHNA, CDR2 YSLEER, per germline. The CDR3 consists of 18 residues. V dropped 0 bases and J dropped 4; count of bases not matched to a gene: 12. The CDR3 DNA follows: TGCGCCAGCAGCCAAGATTGGAGAAGCGGGATCGATTACAATGAGCAGTTCTTC. Residues: CASSQDWRSGIDYNEQFF.

The chain joins TRBV28 to TRBJ1-5; D is undetermined. Per germline, CDR1 MDHEN and CDR2 SYDVKM. CDR3 size: 13 residues. V was cut by 7 bases and J by 4 bases, with 11 bases left in between. The CDR3 region is CASTMGVNQPQHF. The CDR3 DNA is TGTGCCAGCACCATGGGAGTTAATCAGCCCCAGCATTTT.

This clone was found a few times. V is TRBV5-4 and J is TRBJ2-5, with D perhaps TRBD1 or TRBD2 (5 bases each). The germline CDR1 and CDR2 sequences are SGHNT and YYREEE (reference sequence). This CDR3 has 15 amino acids. V was trimmed by 0 bases and J by 4 bases, leaving 13 bases between them. The CDR3 spells CASSLVAGTGETQYF. CDR3 bases: TGTGCCAGCAGCTTGGTAGCCGGGACGGGAGAGACCCAGTACTTC.

The V call is TRBV7-2, the J call TRBJ1-2; D is unresolved. This CDR3 spans 13 amino acids. CDR1 is SGHTA, CDR2 FQGNSA, per germline. Deletions cut 2 bases from V and 7 bases from J, with 11 bases between. The CDR3 is CASSLFKAGGYTF. CDR3 nucleotides: TGTGCCAGCAGCTTATTCAAGGCGGGTGGCTACACCTTC.

There are many counts of this clone. Relative to the germline gene, one junction end is altered; a read error may explain this. Other DNA sequences in the same sample also yield this CDR3. V and J are TRBV5-1 and TRBJ1-1; D is uncertain. The CDR3 runs to 13 residues. Per the germline V gene, CDR1 is SGHRS and CDR2 is YFSETQ. CDR3 coding DNA: TGCGCCAGCAGCTTGGGTTTGAAGACTGAAGCTTTCTTT. It encodes CASSLGLKTEAFF.

The chain couples TRBV14 to TRBJ2-7; D is undetermined. The V and J ends lost 1 base and 3 bases respectively, with 4 bases between them. The CDR3 has 12 amino acids. The germline CDR1 and CDR2 sequences are SGHDN and FVKESK. The CDR3: CASSQVNYEQYF. CDR3 coding DNA: TGTGCCAGCAGCCAAGTTAACTACGAGCAGTACTTC.

The chain recombines TRBV5-8 with TRBJ2-2; 7 bases are a match to TRBD1. This CDR3 has 14 residues. V was pared by 5 bases and J by 13 bases, with 14 bases of the junction left unmatched. Germline V gene data show CDR1 as SGHTS and CDR2 as YDEGEE. CDR3 protein: CASSNDRELYGLFF. CDR3 coding DNA: TGTGCCAGCAGTAATGACAGGGAACTCTACGGGCTGTTTTTT.

Concerning this clone itself: The sample contains more than one DNA sequence encoding this CDR3. V gene TRBV27 combines with J gene TRBJ2-3, with D hard to call. The germline V gene has CDR1 MNHEY and CDR2 SMNVEV (reference sequence). Trimming cost V 5 bases and J 0 bases, with 6 bases left between them. CDR3 length: 13 residues. CDR3 DNA: TGTGCCAGCAGTCAAACAAGCACAGATACGCAGTATTTT. Its translation: CASSQTSTDTQYF.